Below, 5 T cell receptor beta chains from the same sample are listed, as sequenced in a study of blood T cell repertoires in COVID-19. Method: immunoSEQ multiplex PCR; TCRdb's copy keeps in-frame clones and lacks some. Among 150,000 to 200,000 clones listed, about 75% were seen once. Sequencing was carried out using peripheral blood. The receptors were gathered from a woman between 70 and 85 years old with acute or convalescent COVID-19.

The rearrangement joins TRBV5-1 to TRBJ1-4, with D hard to call. V dropped 0 bases and J dropped 5 bases, with 14 bases sitting between them. This CDR3 contains 16 residues. Germline CDR1 is SGHRS and CDR2 is YFSETQ. The CDR3, as DNA: TGCGCCAGCAGCTTGGGAAGGCTGGAGGGAAATGAAAAACTGTTTTTT. Its translation: CASSLGRLEGNEKLFF.

The rearrangement joins TRBV6-5 to TRBJ1-2; D is undetermined. Germline CDR1 MNHEY, CDR2 SVGAGI. CDR3 size: 15 residues. Trimming pared 0 bases from V and 8 bases from J, leaving 16 bases between. CDR3 sequence: CASSYSRSGAGGYTF. The CDR3 DNA is TGTGCCAGCAGTTACTCGCGATCGGGCGCGGGGGGCTACACCTTC.

The gene calls are TRBV6-5 and TRBJ2-5; 10 bases agree with TRBD2. In germline, CDR1 is MNHEY, CDR2 SVGAGI. This CDR3 comprises 15 residues. V lost 5 bases, J lost 3 bases, and 6 bases stayed unmatched. CDR3 DNA sequence: TGTGCCAGCAGTCGTAGCGGGAGGAGAGAAGAGACCCAGTACTTC. Its translation: CASSRSGRREETQYF.

This clone was seen a handful of times. The rearrangement uses TRBV30 and TRBJ1-2, with D possibly TRBD1 on 6 matching bases. Germline assignment: CDR1 GTSNPN and CDR2 SVGIG (reference sequence). Trimming took off 4 bases at V and 6 bases at J, with 21 bases between the two ends. There are 15 residues in the CDR3. CDR3 residues: CAWNPGGQQRHGYTF. The DNA for the CDR3 is TGTGCCTGGAATCCCGGAGGACAGCAACGACATGGCTACACCTTC.

V is TRBV5-8 and J is TRBJ1-5, with unresolved D. CDR1 is SGHTS, CDR2 YDEGEE, per germline. Trimming took 2 bases from V and 7 from J, leaving 10 bases between them. This CDR3 contains 13 residues. The CDR3 spells CASSFEGRQPQHF. For the CDR3, the DNA is TGTGCCAGCAGCTTTGAGGGCAGGCAGCCCCAGCATTTT.